The T cell receptor beta chain under discussion was sequenced for a study of shared clonotypes between healthy human individuals (dated by TCRdb to the early 2020s). Study-level background: The cohort included a few men and a couple of women between 18 and 49 years of age. For each donor, CD4 naive and CD4 memory were each given three plates, CD8 naive was given two plates, and CD8 memory was given one plate. Blood TCR repertoires of about five healthy adults were deeply sequenced to estimate repertoire size and the extent of clonotype sharing between individuals. Leukapheresis yielded between about 0.85 and 9.5 billion PBMCs per donor. Libraries were prepared and TCR repertoires were sequenced by different laboratories using diverse techniques, in order to increase sequencing depth and limit assay-specific biases.

Using the deep immunoSEQ assay, TCR CDR3 regions were amplified from genomic DNA by multiplex PCR. Extracted genomic DNA from each cell subset was distributed evenly across all wells of several immunoSEQ 96-well plates, and each plate was treated as a replicate. Each replicate PCR for sorted subsets received 150 to 250 ng genomic DNA, equal to about 30,000 T cell genomes. Purified libraries were quantified with a Qubit 3.0 fluorometer, sized on a Bioanalyzer 2100, and re-quantified with the KAPA Library Quantification kit. Each immunoSEQ 96-well plate was sequenced on its own single-read 150-cycle Illumina NextSeq 550 flow cell. Per the authors' processing: Because the immunoSEQ output included only junctional sequences and no quality scores, the filtering could not be the same as the filtering used for full-length reads. Sequences were annotated with PyIR, a Python wrapper for IgBLAST v1.9, and V/J genes and CDR3 were assigned using IMGT germline references. Reads with weak V/J assignments (E-value above 1e-6), missing CDR3, stop codons, out-of-frame junctions, or ambiguous translated residues were removed. A V3J clonotype was defined by an identical inferred V gene, J gene, and CDR3 amino acid sequence. The percentage overlap between two repertoires was calculated by dividing the number of shared unique clonotypes by the size of the smaller repertoire. Richness of each repertoire was evaluated using RTK rarefaction, the Chao1 estimator, and Recon v2.1 estimates of unobserved clonotypes. Generation probabilities were computed with OLGA for all TCRbeta clonotypes obtained by the gDNA method from several donors. In its TCRdb copy, this immuneACCESS table keeps in-frame sequences only and misses some clones. Where compared with another copy, unresolved V genes explain less than half of these, and the others have no known cause. V, J and clone size were drawn from that table, and D and trimming were deduced from the DNA. This sample has more than 1 million clones in its table, and approximately 80% of those were observed once. 0.5% to 0.6% of the sample lies in the top ten.

As regards this clone: Its target antigen remains unknown. The sample holds no much larger clone one base away, and base qualities are not on file.

Broader findings and caveats from the paper: Only blood was sampled, and tissue TCR repertoires likely differ from those in blood. The genetic and exposure-history diversity represented was limited by the small number of donors. Even with the large sequencing depth, rarefaction of the sorted-subset datasets indicated that sequencing was incomplete. Compared with non-shared clonotypes, clonotypes shared by all four sorted-subset donors had higher generation probabilities. Estimated clonotype richness was generally larger for naive than for memory subsets. When several donors were compared, the shared fraction of clonotypes was around 5% for naive CD4, around 3.5% for naive CD8, 2% to 2.5% for memory CD4, and 0.3% to 0.5% for memory CD8. Pairwise subsampling led to the expectation that sequencing depth would affect the degree of clonotype sharing among donors.

The donors were healthy, HIV-negative adults who had no recently reported acute infections or vaccinations. All donors were Caucasian adults living in Nashville, Tennessee, USA. Magnetic negative selection was used to enrich CD4+ T cells, after which naive cells were positively selected on CD45RA and the negative fraction became the memory subset. Blood was obtained by leukapheresis, after which PBMCs were separated by Ficoll-Histopaque density gradient centrifugation and cryopreserved in liquid nitrogen vapor phase. Purity and quantity of every magnetically sorted T cell population were checked by analytical flow cytometry. Genomic DNA was isolated from each sorted fraction and quantified by UV absorbance on a Nanodrop 2000c. V was cut back by 2 bases and J by 3 bases, leaving a gap of 11 bases between them. In the germline V gene (reference sequence), CDR1 corresponds to GTSNPN and CDR2 to SVGIG. Counted from cysteine to phenylalanine, this CDR3 has 13 amino acids. This entry keeps only the CDR3 DNA: 39 bases, framed from base 1.

This receptor was obtained from a man aged 18 to 29 in good health. Some clones in this sample may be carry-over from other donors' samples. Sequencing was done on a sample of memory CD4+ T cells from PBMCs. Explained via the paper, the cell subset or site label denotes: CD45RA-negative fraction. The chain joins TRBV30 to TRBJ2-7; no D gene can be assigned with confidence. The sequence in DNA is TGTGCCTGGAGTCCCTCCCCAATCTACGAGCAGTACTTC. The translation is CAWSPSPIYEQYF.